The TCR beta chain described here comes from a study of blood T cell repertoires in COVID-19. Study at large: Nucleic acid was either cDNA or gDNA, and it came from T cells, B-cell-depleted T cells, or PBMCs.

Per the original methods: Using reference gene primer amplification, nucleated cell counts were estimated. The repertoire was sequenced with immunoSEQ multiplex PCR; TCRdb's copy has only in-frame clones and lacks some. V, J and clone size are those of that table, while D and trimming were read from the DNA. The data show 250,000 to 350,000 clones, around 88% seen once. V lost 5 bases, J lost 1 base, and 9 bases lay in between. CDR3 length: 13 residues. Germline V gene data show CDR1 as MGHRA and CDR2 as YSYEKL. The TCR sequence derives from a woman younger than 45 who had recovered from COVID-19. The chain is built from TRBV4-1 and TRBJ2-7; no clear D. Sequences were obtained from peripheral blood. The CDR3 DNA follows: TGCGCCAGCAGCTTTGGGCTTTCCTACGAGCAGTACTTC. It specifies CASSFGLSYEQYF.